The following is a T cell receptor beta chain sequence with its context. The antigen is unknown. Primers for the PCR totalled 60 Vbeta and 13 Jbeta. Some clones are missing from TCRdb's copy, which holds only in-frame ones; the method was immunoSEQ multiplex PCR. This table lists 55,000 to 75,000 clones. This sample is part of a study of cytomegalovirus exposure and HLA in healthy donors. V lost 7 bases, J lost 6 bases, and 17 bases stayed unmatched. Germline V CDR1 and CDR2: SGHDN, FVKESK. The CDR3 totals 17 residues. Study-level findings and limits: Several top significant clusters appeared, in a later analysis, to be linked to common viral pathogens. Presence/absence results assume similar sequencing depth per donor, which may not hold. Differences between HLA loci emerged in a later analysis of TCR association rates, with DRB1 most and HLA-C fewest.

The chain recombines TRBV14 with TRBJ1-4, with 7 positions matching TRBD1. The sequenced sample was PBMCs. The receptor was isolated from a woman in her 30s in good health and CMV-seronegative. The CDR3 sequence: CASITPCDRVQDEKLFF. The CDR3 DNA reads as TGTGCCAGCATCACTCCCTGCGACAGGGTACAGGATGAAAAACTGTTTTTT. Combining the CDR3 with reference TRBV14 and TRBJ1-4 gives the whole variable domain EAGVTQFPSHSVIEKGQTVTLRCDPISGHDNLYWYRRVMGKEIKFLLHFVKESKQDESGMPNNRFLAERTGGTYSTLKVQPAELEDSGVYFCASITPCDRVQDEKLFFGSGTQLSVL.